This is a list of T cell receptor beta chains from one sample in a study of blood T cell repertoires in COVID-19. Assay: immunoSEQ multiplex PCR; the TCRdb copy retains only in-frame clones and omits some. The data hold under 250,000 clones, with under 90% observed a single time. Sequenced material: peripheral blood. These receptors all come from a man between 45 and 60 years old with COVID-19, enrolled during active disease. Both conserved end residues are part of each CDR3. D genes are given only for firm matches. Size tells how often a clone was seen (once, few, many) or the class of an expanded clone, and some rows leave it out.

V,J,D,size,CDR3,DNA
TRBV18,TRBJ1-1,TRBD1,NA,CASSRGQGNTEAFF,TGTGCCAGCTCAAGGGGACAGGGAAACACTGAAGCTTTCTTT
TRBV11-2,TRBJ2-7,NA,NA,CASSFDSPREQYF,TGTGCCAGCAGCTTCGACAGCCCTAGGGAGCAGTACTTC
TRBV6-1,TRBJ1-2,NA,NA,CASSELQGPPNYGYTF,TGTGCCAGCAGTGAACTTCAGGGGCCCCCTAACTATGGCTACACCTTC
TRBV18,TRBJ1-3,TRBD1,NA,CASSPYTTGEGDTIYF,TGTGCCAGCTCACCATACACGACAGGGGAAGGGGACACCATATATTTT
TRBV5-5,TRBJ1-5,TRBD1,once,CASSQTLDRGYSNQPQHF,TGTGCCAGCAGCCAAACCTTAGACAGGGGATATAGCAATCAGCCCCAGCATTTT
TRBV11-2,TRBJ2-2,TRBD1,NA,CASRRDRGFSGELFF,TGTGCCAGCCGAAGGGACAGGGGTTTTTCCGGGGAGCTGTTTTTT
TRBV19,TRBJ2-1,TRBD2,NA,CASSLGLAGGNEQFF,TGTGCCAGTAGTTTGGGACTAGCGGGAGGCAATGAGCAGTTCTTC
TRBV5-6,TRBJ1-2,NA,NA,CASSLVSVNYGYTF,TGTGCCAGCAGCTTGGTTTCCGTTAACTATGGCTACACCTTC
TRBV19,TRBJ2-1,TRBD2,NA,CASSSSLLAGEILDSYNEQFF,TGTGCCAGTAGTTCTTCGTTGCTAGCGGGAGAGATTTTAGACTCCTACAATGAGCAGTTCTTC
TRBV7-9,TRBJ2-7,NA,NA,CASSLAGTYEQYF,TGTGCCAGCAGCTTAGCCGGGACCTACGAGCAGTACTTC
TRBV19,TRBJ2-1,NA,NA,CASRQVGEQFF,TGTGCCAGTCGCCAGGTGGGTGAGCAGTTCTTC
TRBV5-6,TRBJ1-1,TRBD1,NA,CASSVDRGGWNTEAFF,TGTGCCAGCAGCGTGGACAGGGGTGGCTGGAACACTGAAGCTTTCTTT
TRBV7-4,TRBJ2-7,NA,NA,CASRTGGWGEALGEQYF,TGTGCCAGCAGAACTGGTGGGTGGGGCGAGGCGTTGGGGGAGCAGTACTTC
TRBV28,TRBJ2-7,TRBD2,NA,CASSSPTSGGYEQYF,TGTGCCAGCAGTTCCCCGACTAGCGGGGGCTACGAGCAGTACTTC
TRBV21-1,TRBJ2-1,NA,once,CASSKEVNEQFF,TGTGCCAGCAGCAAGGAGGTCAATGAGCAGTTCTTC
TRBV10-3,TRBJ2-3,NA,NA,CAISAGQTDTQYF,TGTGCCATCAGTGCCGGACAGACAGATACGCAGTATTTT
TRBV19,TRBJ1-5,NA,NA,CATRHESNQPQHF,TGTGCCACCAGACACGAGAGCAATCAGCCCCAGCATTTT
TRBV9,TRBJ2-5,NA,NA,CASSSSRAGETQYF,TGTGCCAGCAGCTCTAGTCGGGCGGGGGAGACCCAGTACTTC